Following are 32 T cell receptor beta chains from one sample sequenced in a study of T cell repertoires in ileal Crohn's disease. Here immunoSEQ multiplex PCR was the method, and the copy in TCRdb shows in-frame clones only, minus some. The table lists about 2,500 clones, roughly four fifths of them singletons. The sequenced sample consisted of ileal tissue. The receptors were sampled from an adult with Crohn's disease.

This clone has a single count. CDR3 coding DNA: TGTGCCAGCAGCTTTAGTGGGGCCAACGTCCTGACTTTC. It is translated as CASSFSGANVLTF. The V gene is TRBV11-2, the J gene TRBJ2-6; D is unclear. V lost 3 bases and J 3 bases, leaving 3 bases between the germline ends. Germline V gene lookup returns CDR1 SGHAT and CDR2 FQNNGV. The CDR3 is 13 residues long.

The V call is TRBV2, the J call TRBJ2-3, with 11 bases identical to TRBD2. CDR3 length: 16 amino acids. V lost 6 bases to trimming and J lost 1 base; unmatched junction nucleotides: 6. From germline, CDR1 is SNHLY and CDR2 FYNNEI. The chain's CDR3 is CASSLAGGPGTDTQYF. The CDR3 DNA sequence: TGTGCCAGCAGCCTAGCGGGAGGTCCTGGCACAGATACGCAGTATTTT.

The gene calls are TRBV7-9 and TRBJ1-2; no firm D call. Trimming left V 1 base short and J 0 bases short, with 6 bases between. Per the germline V gene, CDR1 is SEHNR and CDR2 is FQNEAQ (reference sequence). This CDR3 has 14 amino acids. CDR3 residues: CASSLVSANYGYTF. CDR3 DNA sequence: TGTGCCAGCAGCTTAGTGAGTGCTAACTATGGCTACACCTTC.

This chain connects TRBV25-1 to TRBJ2-1; possibly TRBD2 for D (6 bases). Between the trimmed V and J ends, which lost 3 bases and 5 bases, there was a span of 14 bases. CDR3 length: 15 amino acids. Germline loops: CDR1 MGHDK, CDR2 SYGVNS. CDR3 residues: CASSDPRLEDNEQFF. The CDR3 nucleotides read TGTGCCAGCAGTGATCCTAGACTAGAGGACAATGAGCAGTTCTTC.

The chain employs TRBV19 and TRBJ1-1; D not resolved. Germline-derived CDR1 and CDR2 are LNHDA and SQIVND (reference sequence). This CDR3 has 13 amino acids. Trimming pared 1 base from V and 4 bases from J, leaving 7 bases between. The CDR3 here is CASSIVPSTEAFF. In DNA, the CDR3 is TGTGCCAGTAGTATAGTCCCCAGCACTGAAGCTTTCTTT. The whole variable domain, filled in from reference TRBV19 and TRBJ1-1, reads DGGITQSPKYLFRKEGQNVTLSCEQNLNHDAMYWYRQDPGQGLRLIYYSQIVNDFQKGDIAEGYSVSREKKESFPLTVTSAQKNPTAFYLCASSIVPSTEAFFGQGTRLTVV.

The chain recombines TRBV7-8 with TRBJ2-7, with 12 bases matching TRBD2. This CDR3 region has 17 residues. The germline V gene encodes CDR1 SGHVS and CDR2 FQNEAQ. V shed 5 bases and J 6 bases; nucleotides not matched to a gene: 14. CDR3 DNA: TGTGCCAGCAGCCCCGGACTAGCGGGGCCGGGGGGGTCCGAGCAGTACTTC. Protein sequence: CASSPGLAGPGGSEQYF.

This chain joins TRBV5-6 and TRBJ2-1; 13 nucleotides agree with TRBD2. This CDR3 is built from 15 residues. Trimming removed 5 bases from V and 12 bases from J; junction bases left unmatched: 11. CDR1 and CDR2 from the germline V gene are SGHDT and YYEEEE. CDR3 in amino acids: CASRPGLAGAVSQFF. In DNA, the CDR3 is TGTGCCAGCAGACCTGGACTAGCGGGAGCGGTGTCGCAGTTCTTC.

This clone was seen a single time. V usage is TRBV2 and J usage is TRBJ1-3, with 10 positions matching TRBD1. V dropped 5 bases and J dropped 4; count of bases not matched to a gene: 8. CDR1 and CDR2 from the germline V gene are SNHLY and FYNNEI. The CDR3 covers 16 residues. The CDR3 here is CASSPRGQGNGNTIYF. The CDR3 DNA follows: TGTGCCAGCAGTCCAAGGGGACAGGGGAACGGAAACACCATATATTTT. The full variable domain, in which reference TRBV2 and TRBJ1-3 provide the parts outside the CDR3, is EPEVTQTPSHQVTQMGQEVILRCVPISNHLYFYWYRQILGQKVEFLVSFYNNEISEKSEIFDDQFSVERPDGSNFTLKIRSTKLEDSAMYFCASSPRGQGNGNTIYFGEGSWLTVV.

V gene TRBV29-1 combines with J gene TRBJ2-5, with TRBD2 matching over 8 bases. Germline V gives CDR1 SQVTM, CDR2 ANQGSEA. V shed 3 bases and J 2 bases; nucleotides not matched to a gene: 8. The CDR3 is 15 amino acids. CDR3 bases: TGCAGCGTTGACGTCGGGGGCGGGGGGCAAGAGACCCAGTACTTC. Translating gives CSVDVGGGGQETQYF. The variable domain in full, with the rest retrieved from reference TRBV29-1 and TRBJ2-5, is SAVISQKPSRDICQRGTSLTIQCQVDSQVTMMFWYRQQPGQSLTLIATANQGSEATYESGFVIDKFPISRPNLTFSTLTVSNMSPEDSSIYLCSVDVGGGGQETQYFGPGTRLLVL.

The count of this clone is one. The chain uses TRBV5-4 and TRBJ2-3; the D gene is possibly TRBD2 (7 bases). Trimming pared 4 bases from V and 9 bases from J, leaving 21 bases between. This CDR3 comprises 15 residues. Germline lookup yields CDR1 SGHNT and CDR2 YYREEE (reference sequence). The CDR3 bases are TGTGCCAGCAGCCTTGAGGGGGGGGGCTATACGACGCAGTATTTT. Amino acid sequence: CASSLEGGGYTTQYF. Using reference TRBV5-4 and TRBJ2-3 for the parts outside the CDR3, the full variable domain is ETGVTQSPTHLIKTRGQQVTLRCSSQSGHNTVSWYQQALGQGPQFIFQYYREEENGRGNFPPRFSGLQFPNYSSELNVNALELDDSALYLCASSLEGGGYTTQYFGPGTRLTVL.

This chain uses TRBV11-2 with TRBJ1-1; D call uncertain. Germline CDR1 is SGHAT and CDR2 is FQNNGV. V dropped 1 base and J dropped 4 bases, with 10 bases sitting between them. The CDR3 totals 14 residues. DNA for the CDR3: TGTGCCAGCAGCTTAGCCGGCGGTCGCACTGAAGCTTTCTTT. Its translation: CASSLAGGRTEAFF.

V is TRBV20-1 and J is TRBJ2-1; D is unresolved. Germline CDR1 DFQATT, CDR2 SNEGSKA (reference sequence). Trimming left V 0 bases short and J 5 bases short, with 2 bases between. There are 11 residues in the CDR3. The chain's CDR3 is CSARDNNEQFF. CDR3 nucleotides: TGCAGTGCTAGAGATAACAATGAGCAGTTCTTC.

This rearrangement joins TRBV12-5 to TRBJ1-5, with D tentatively TRBD1 (5 bases). Trimming removed 2 bases from V and 0 bases from J, with 14 bases in between. CDR1 is LGHNT, CDR2 FRNRAP, per germline. The CDR3 length is 17 residues. Here the CDR3 DNA reads TGTGCTAGTGGTTTGCCCCGTGGGGGGGTTAGCAATCAGCCCCAGCATTTT. Protein sequence: CASGLPRGGVSNQPQHF.

This rearrangement joins TRBV25-1 to TRBJ1-1, with D perhaps TRBD1 (6 bases). The CDR3 totals 17 residues. CDR1 is MGHDK and CDR2 is SYGVNS in the germline V gene. V was clipped by 1 base and J by 1 base, with 16 bases between them. The CDR3 bases are TGTGCCAGCAGTGAATGGGAAGGGACATCTAGGAACACTGAAGCTTTCTTT. Encoded protein: CASSEWEGTSRNTEAFF.

About this clone: Other DNA sequences of this sample code for an identical CDR3. The J gene is TRBJ2-7, the V gene TRBV4-3; 7 positions agree with TRBD1. The CDR3 is made up of 15 amino acids. The V and J ends lost 4 bases and 1 base, in that order; junction bases with no gene match: 7. The germline gives CDR1 LGHNA, CDR2 YSLEER. Here the CDR3 reads CASSPQRTGSYEQYF. CDR3 nucleotide sequence: TGCGCCAGCAGCCCCCAAAGGACAGGATCCTACGAGCAGTACTTC.

The chain uses TRBV11-3 and TRBJ1-6; unclear D gene. The germline gives CDR1 SGHNT, CDR2 YENEEA. The CDR3 spans 15 residues. V lost 5 bases and J lost 3, with 11 bases in between. Here the CDR3 DNA reads TGTGCCAGCAGCGAACAGCGGTACTATAATTCACCCCTCCACTTT. It is translated as CASSEQRYYNSPLHF. Full variable domain (remainder filled in from reference TRBV11-3 and TRBJ1-6): EAGVVQSPRYKIIEKKQPVAFWCNPISGHNTLYWYLQNLGQGPELLIRYENEEAVDDSQLPKDRFSAERLKGVDSTLKIQPAELGDSAVYLCASSEQRYYNSPLHFGNGTRLTVT.

This clone was picked up a small number of times. The gene calls are TRBV6-4 and TRBJ2-3, with D perhaps matching TRBD2 (6 bases). The V end lost 4 bases, the J end lost 1 base, and 6 bases lay between the germline ends. Germline CDR1 reads MRHNA; CDR2 reads SNTAGT. This CDR3 spans 13 amino acids. The CDR3 region is CASSAGGTDTQYF. The CDR3 bases are TGTGCCAGCAGTGCGGGGGGCACAGATACGCAGTATTTT.

The chain joins TRBV30 to TRBJ1-5, with a weak D call TRBD1 (5 bases). With 0 bases removed from V and 4 bases from J, the gap between germline ends came to 13 bases. Germline V gene lookup returns CDR1 GTSNPN and CDR2 SVGIG (reference sequence). This CDR3 is 15 amino acids long. The CDR3 nucleotides are TGTGCCTGGAGTGTTGGGGCAGGGAGGAATCAGCCCCAGCATTTT. Translated, it gives CAWSVGAGRNQPQHF.

The rearrangement uses TRBV4-3 and TRBJ1-4, with TRBD1 identical over 9 bases. CDR1 and CDR2 from the germline V gene are LGHNA and YSLEER. This CDR3 has 16 residues. With 0 bases clipped from V and 8 bases from J, the junction kept 7 bases outside the gene matches. The CDR3 loop reads CASSQDRTGAWEKLFF. The DNA of the CDR3 is TGCGCCAGCAGCCAAGATCGGACAGGGGCTTGGGAAAAACTGTTTTTT.

The chain's CDR3 is CASSFTGDTEAFF. The CDR3 bases are TGTGCCAGCAGCTTTACAGGGGACACTGAAGCTTTCTTT. J is TRBJ1-1 and V is TRBV11-3, with 7 bases that match TRBD1. Germline-derived CDR1 and CDR2 are SGHNT and YENEEA. Trimming at V came to 3 bases and at J to 3 bases, leaving 1 base not matched to a gene. This CDR3 has 13 amino acids. The full variable domain, in which reference TRBV11-3 and TRBJ1-1 provide the parts outside the CDR3, is EAGVVQSPRYKIIEKKQPVAFWCNPISGHNTLYWYLQNLGQGPELLIRYENEEAVDDSQLPKDRFSAERLKGVDSTLKIQPAELGDSAVYLCASSFTGDTEAFFGQGTRLTVV.

The genes are TRBV7-8 and TRBJ2-3; the match to TRBD2 covers 7 bases. Germline V gene sequence: CDR1 SGHVS, CDR2 FQNEAQ. This CDR3 has 16 amino acids. V shed 5 bases and J 2 bases; nucleotides not matched to a gene: 10. DNA for the CDR3: TGTGCCAGCAGCCCCCCCGAGCTAGCGGACACAGATACGCAGTATTTT. Translating it yields CASSPPELADTDTQYF.

The V and J genes are TRBV6-1 and TRBJ2-5; 10 nucleotides agree with TRBD1. Germline CDR1 MNHNS, CDR2 SASEGT. The length of the CDR3 is 14 residues. V gave up 1 base and J gave up 5 bases; unmatched junction bases: 1. CDR3 nucleotide sequence: TGTGCCAGCAGTGAAGGACAGGGGGCCGAGACCCAGTACTTC. This codes for CASSEGQGAETQYF.

The chain recombines TRBV28 with TRBJ2-2; 8 bases map to TRBD1. The CDR3 has 15 residues. In germline, CDR1 is MDHEN, CDR2 SYDVKM. V trimming: 3 bases; J trimming: 5 bases; junction bases outside the gene matches: 5. The CDR3 loop reads CASSFDRGWTGELFF. In DNA, the CDR3 is TGTGCCAGCAGTTTCGACAGGGGATGGACCGGGGAGCTGTTTTTT. Complete variable domain (other parts from reference TRBV28 and TRBJ2-2): DVKVTQSSRYLVKRTGEKVFLECVQDMDHENMFWYRQDPGLGLRLIYFSYDVKMKEKGDIPEGYSVSREKKERFSLILESASTNQTSMYLCASSFDRGWTGELFFGEGSRLTVL.

This clone was seen a single time. The J gene is TRBJ2-4, the V gene TRBV27, with 8 bases lining up with TRBD1. The V gene's germline CDR1 is MNHEY and CDR2 SMNVEV (reference sequence). The CDR3 contains 16 residues. V lost 6 bases to trimming and J lost 1 base; unmatched junction nucleotides: 8. The CDR3 sequence: CASSPGGAPAKNIQYF. In DNA form, the CDR3 reads TGTGCCAGCAGCCCAGGGGGCGCGCCGGCCAAAAACATTCAGTACTTC.

The chain recombines TRBV7-2 with TRBJ2-1; perhaps TRBD1 as D (5 bases). V was trimmed by 5 bases and J by 5 bases, leaving 10 bases between them. There are 13 residues in the CDR3. Germline V gene data show CDR1 as SGHTA and CDR2 as FQGNSA. CDR3 sequence: CASSPDSHNEQFF. The CDR3 nucleotides read TGTGCCAGCAGCCCAGACAGTCACAATGAGCAGTTCTTC.

V usage is TRBV11-3 and J usage is TRBJ1-2; 9 positions match TRBD1. Germline V gene data show CDR1 as SGHNT and CDR2 as YENEEA. After removal of 5 bases from V and 8 bases from J, the junction contained 12 bases not matched to a gene. This CDR3 spans 15 amino acids. The CDR3 nucleotides read TGTGCCAGCAGCACCACGCATGACAGGGGGTCAGGCTACACCTTC. Translation gives CASSTTHDRGSGYTF.

This chain joins TRBV19 and TRBJ1-3, with 8 bases fitting TRBD1. CDR3 length equals 16 residues. Per germline, CDR1 LNHDA and CDR2 SQIVND (reference sequence). The V and J ends lost 6 bases and 0 bases, in that order; junction bases with no gene match: 7. This CDR3 reads CASSPGQVYSGNTIYF. Here the CDR3 DNA reads TGTGCCAGTAGCCCGGGACAGGTTTACTCTGGAAACACCATATATTTT.

This clone occurred once. The chain combines TRBV12-5 with TRBJ2-2; TRBD1 matches at 8 bases. The CDR3 has 15 amino acids. Germline CDR1 reads LGHNT; CDR2 reads FRNRAP. Losses at the gene ends were 5 bases for V and 3 bases for J; bases not matched to a gene: 5. CDR3 loop: CASGTGQADTGELFF. The CDR3, as DNA: TGTGCTAGTGGTACGGGACAGGCCGACACCGGGGAGCTGTTTTTT.

V is TRBV18 and J is TRBJ1-1; D unresolved. This CDR3 has 13 residues. CDR1 and CDR2 from the germline V gene are KGHSH and LQKENI. The germline V and J ends were trimmed by 10 bases and 0 bases, with 12 bases remaining between them. This CDR3 reads CATLKQLNTEAFF. DNA of the CDR3: TGTGCCACCCTCAAGCAACTGAACACTGAAGCTTTCTTT.

The chain combines TRBV7-9 with TRBJ2-2; D unresolved. The CDR3 covers 11 residues. V was clipped by 11 bases and J by 7 bases, with 11 bases between them. Germline CDR1 and CDR2: SEHNR and FQNEAQ (reference sequence). CDR3 nucleotides: TGTGCCGGAAAACGGAGCGGGGAGCTGTTTTTT. This gives the protein CAGKRSGELFF.

V usage is TRBV11-3 and J usage is TRBJ2-6; 12 nucleotides line up with TRBD2. The germline CDR1 and CDR2 sequences are SGHNT and YENEEA. CDR3 size: 18 residues. V lost 5 bases, J lost 3 bases, and 8 bases stayed unmatched. The CDR3 loop is CASSARLAGEGGANVLTF. CDR3 in DNA: TGTGCCAGCAGCGCGAGACTAGCGGGAGAGGGTGGGGCCAACGTCCTGACTTTC.

The rearrangement joins TRBV10-2 to TRBJ1-3; 7 bases agree with TRBD1. J gave up 2 bases and V 10 bases, and 11 bases lay outside the gene matches. Germline V lookup: CDR1 WSHSY, CDR2 SAAADI. The CDR3 loop spans 15 amino acids. The CDR3 nucleotides are TGCGCCACCAAACACACGACAGGGCCTGGAAACACCATATATTTT. Protein product: CATKHTTGPGNTIYF.